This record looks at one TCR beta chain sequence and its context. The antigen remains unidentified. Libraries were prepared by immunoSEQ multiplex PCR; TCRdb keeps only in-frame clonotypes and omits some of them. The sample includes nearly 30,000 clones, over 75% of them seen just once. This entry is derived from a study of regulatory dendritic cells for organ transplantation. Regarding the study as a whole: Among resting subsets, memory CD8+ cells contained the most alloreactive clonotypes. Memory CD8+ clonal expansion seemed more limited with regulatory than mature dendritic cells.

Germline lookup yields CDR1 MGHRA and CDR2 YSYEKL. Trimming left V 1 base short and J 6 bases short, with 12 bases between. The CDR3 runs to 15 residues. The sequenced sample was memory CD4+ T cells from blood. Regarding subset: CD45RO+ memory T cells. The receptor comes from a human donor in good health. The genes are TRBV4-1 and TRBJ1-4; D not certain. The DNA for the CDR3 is TGCGCCAGCAGCCAAGGTGGCGGGCCTTATGAAAAACTGTTTTTT. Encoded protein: CASSQGGGPYEKLFF.